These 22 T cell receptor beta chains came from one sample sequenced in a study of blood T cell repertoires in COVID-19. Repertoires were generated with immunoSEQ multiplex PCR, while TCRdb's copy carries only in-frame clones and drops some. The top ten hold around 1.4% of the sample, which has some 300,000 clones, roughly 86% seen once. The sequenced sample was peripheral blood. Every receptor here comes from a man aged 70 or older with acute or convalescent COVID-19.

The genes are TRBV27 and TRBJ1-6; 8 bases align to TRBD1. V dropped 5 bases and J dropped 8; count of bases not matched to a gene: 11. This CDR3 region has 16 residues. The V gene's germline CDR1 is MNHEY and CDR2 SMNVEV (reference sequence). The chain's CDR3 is CASSTWTGRVDSPLHF. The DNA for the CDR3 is TGTGCCAGCAGTACCTGGACAGGGAGAGTTGATTCACCCCTCCACTTT.

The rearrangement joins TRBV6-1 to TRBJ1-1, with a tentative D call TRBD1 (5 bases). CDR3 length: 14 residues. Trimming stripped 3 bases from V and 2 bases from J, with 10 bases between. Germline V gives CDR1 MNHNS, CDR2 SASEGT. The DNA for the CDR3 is TGTGCCAGCAGTGAGCAGACAGTAAACACTGAAGCTTTCTTT. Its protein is CASSEQTVNTEAFF.

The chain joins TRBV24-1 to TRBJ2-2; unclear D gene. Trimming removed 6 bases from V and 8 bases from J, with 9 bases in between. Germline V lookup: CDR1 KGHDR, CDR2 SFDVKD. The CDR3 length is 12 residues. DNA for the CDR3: TGTGCCACCAGTCATCCCCGGGGGGAGCTGTTTTTT. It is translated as CATSHPRGELFF.

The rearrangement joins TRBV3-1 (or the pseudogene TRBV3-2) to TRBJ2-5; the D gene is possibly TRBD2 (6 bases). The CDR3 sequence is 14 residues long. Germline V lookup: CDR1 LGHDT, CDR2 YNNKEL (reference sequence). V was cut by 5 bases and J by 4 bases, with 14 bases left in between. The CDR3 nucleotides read TGTGCCAGCAGCGAAGGGGAGGCTGGAGAGACCCAGTACTTC. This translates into CASSEGEAGETQYF.

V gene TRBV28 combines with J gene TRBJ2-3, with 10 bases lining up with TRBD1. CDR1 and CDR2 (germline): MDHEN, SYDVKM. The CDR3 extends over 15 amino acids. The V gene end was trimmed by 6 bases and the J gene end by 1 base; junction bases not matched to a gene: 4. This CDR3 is CASRSGTGGTDTQYF. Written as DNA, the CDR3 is TGTGCCAGCAGATCGGGGACAGGGGGCACAGATACGCAGTATTTT.

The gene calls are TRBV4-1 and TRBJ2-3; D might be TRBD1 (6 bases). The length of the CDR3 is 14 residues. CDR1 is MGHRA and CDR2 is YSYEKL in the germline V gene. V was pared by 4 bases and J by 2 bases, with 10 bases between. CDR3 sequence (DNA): TGCGCCAGCAGCCTACAGGGATTCACAGATACGCAGTATTTT. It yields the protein CASSLQGFTDTQYF.

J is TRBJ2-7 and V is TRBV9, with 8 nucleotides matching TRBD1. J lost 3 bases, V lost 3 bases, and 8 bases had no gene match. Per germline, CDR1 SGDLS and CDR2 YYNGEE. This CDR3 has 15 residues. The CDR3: CASSATPGQGYEQYF. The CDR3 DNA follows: TGTGCCAGCAGCGCCACCCCCGGACAGGGCTACGAGCAGTACTTC. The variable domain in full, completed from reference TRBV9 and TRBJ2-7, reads DSGVTQTPKHLITATGQRVTLRCSPRSGDLSVYWYQQSLDQGLQFLIQYYNGEERAKGNILERFSAQQFPDLHSELNLSSLELGDSALYFCASSATPGQGYEQYFGPGTRLTVT.

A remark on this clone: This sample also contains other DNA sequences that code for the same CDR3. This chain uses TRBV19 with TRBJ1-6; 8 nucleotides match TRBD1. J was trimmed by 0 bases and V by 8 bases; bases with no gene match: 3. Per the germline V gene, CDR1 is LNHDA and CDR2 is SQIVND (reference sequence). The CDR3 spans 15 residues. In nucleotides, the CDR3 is TGTGCCAGTCGACAGGGGAGCTCCTATAATTCACCCCTCCACTTT. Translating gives CASRQGSSYNSPLHF.

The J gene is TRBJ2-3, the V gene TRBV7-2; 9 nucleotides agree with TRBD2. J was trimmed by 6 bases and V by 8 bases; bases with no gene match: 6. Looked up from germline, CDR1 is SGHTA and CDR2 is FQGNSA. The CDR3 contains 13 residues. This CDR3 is CASGSGGWDTQYF. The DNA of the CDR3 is TGTGCCAGCGGGAGCGGGGGGTGGGATACGCAGTATTTT.

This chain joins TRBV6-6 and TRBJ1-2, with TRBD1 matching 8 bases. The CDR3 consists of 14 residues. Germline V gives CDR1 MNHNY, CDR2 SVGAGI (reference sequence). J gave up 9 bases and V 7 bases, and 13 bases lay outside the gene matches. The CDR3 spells CASNRGQGAGSYTF. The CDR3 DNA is TGTGCCAGCAACCGGGGCCAGGGGGCTGGAAGCTACACCTTC.

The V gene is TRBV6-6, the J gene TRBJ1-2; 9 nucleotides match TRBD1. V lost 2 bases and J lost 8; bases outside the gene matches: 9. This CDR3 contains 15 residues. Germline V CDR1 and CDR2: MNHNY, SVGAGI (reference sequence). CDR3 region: CASSYPAGTGYGYTF. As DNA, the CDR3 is TGTGCCAGCAGTTACCCCGCCGGGACAGGGTACGGCTACACCTTC.

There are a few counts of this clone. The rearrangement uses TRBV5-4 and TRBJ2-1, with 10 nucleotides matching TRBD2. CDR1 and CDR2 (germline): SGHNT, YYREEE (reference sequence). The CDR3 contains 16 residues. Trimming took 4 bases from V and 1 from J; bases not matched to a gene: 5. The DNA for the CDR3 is TGTGCCAGCAGCGCCGGACTAGCGGTTTCCTACAATGAGCAGTTCTTC. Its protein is CASSAGLAVSYNEQFF.

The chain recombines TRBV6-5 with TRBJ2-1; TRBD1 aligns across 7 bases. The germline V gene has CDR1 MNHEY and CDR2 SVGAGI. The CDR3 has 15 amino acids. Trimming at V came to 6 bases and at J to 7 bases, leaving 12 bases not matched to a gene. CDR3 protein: CASSYTLDRQNEQFF. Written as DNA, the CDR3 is TGTGCCAGCAGCTACACATTGGACAGGCAAAATGAGCAGTTCTTC.

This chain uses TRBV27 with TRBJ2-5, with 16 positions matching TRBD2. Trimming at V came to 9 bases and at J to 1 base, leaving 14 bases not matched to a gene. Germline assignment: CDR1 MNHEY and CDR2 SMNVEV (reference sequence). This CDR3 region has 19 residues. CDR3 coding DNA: TGTGCCAGTCTCCGCGAGGGACTAGCGGGGGGGACCTCCCAAGAGACCCAGTACTTC. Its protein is CASLREGLAGGTSQETQYF.

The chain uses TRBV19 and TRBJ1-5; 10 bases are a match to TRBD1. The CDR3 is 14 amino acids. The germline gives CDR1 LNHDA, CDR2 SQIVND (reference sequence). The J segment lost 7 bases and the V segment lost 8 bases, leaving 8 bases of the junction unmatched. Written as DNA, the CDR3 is TGTGCCAGTGCGACAGGGGGCAGGGGGCAGCCCCAGCATTTT. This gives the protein CASATGGRGQPQHF.

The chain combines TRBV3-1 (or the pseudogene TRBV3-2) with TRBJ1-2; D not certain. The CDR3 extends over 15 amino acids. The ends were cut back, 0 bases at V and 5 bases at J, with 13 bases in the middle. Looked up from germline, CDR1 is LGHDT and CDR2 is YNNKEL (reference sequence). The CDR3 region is CASSQDSRAGYGYTF. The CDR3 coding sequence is TGTGCCAGCAGCCAAGATTCTCGGGCGGGGTATGGCTACACCTTC.

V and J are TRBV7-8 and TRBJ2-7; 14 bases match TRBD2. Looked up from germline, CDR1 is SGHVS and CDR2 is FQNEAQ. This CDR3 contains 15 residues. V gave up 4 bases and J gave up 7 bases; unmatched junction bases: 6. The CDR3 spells CASSSPGTSGSEQYF. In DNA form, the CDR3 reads TGTGCCAGCAGCTCCCCCGGGACTAGCGGGAGTGAGCAGTACTTC.

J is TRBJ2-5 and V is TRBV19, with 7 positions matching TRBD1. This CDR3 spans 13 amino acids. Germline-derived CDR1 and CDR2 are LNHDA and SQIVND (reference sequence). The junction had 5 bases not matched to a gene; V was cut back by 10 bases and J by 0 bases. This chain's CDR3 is CATRQGHQETQYF. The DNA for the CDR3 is TGTGCCACCCGACAGGGTCACCAAGAGACCCAGTACTTC. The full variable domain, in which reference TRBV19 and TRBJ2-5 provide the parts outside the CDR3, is DGGITQSPKYLFRKEGQNVTLSCEQNLNHDAMYWYRQDPGQGLRLIYYSQIVNDFQKGDIAEGYSVSREKKESFPLTVTSAQKNPTAFYLCATRQGHQETQYFGPGTRLLVL.

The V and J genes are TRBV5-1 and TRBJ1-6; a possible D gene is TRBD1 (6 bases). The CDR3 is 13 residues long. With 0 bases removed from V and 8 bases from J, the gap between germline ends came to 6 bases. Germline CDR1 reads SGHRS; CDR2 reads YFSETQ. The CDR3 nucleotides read TGCGCCAGCAGCTTGGAGGGGGATTCACCCCTCCACTTT. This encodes CASSLEGDSPLHF.

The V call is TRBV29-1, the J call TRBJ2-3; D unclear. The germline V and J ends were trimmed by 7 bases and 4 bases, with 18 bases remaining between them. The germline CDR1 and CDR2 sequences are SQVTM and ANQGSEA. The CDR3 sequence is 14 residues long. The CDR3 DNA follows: TGCAGCGACGTTCATCGAGGAGCCCCAGATACGCAGTATTTT. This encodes CSDVHRGAPDTQYF.

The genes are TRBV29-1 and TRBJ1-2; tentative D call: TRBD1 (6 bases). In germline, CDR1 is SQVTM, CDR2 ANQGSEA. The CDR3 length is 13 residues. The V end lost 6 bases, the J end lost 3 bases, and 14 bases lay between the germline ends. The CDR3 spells CSVGQSTYYGYTF. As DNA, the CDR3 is TGCAGCGTCGGACAGAGTACCTACTATGGCTACACCTTC.

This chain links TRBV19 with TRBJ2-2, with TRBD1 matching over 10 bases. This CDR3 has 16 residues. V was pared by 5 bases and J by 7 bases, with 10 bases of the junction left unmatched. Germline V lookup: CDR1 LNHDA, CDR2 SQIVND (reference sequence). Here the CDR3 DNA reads TGTGCCAGTAGTTATGACAGGGGGCTACCCGACGGGGAGCTGTTTTTT. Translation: CASSYDRGLPDGELFF. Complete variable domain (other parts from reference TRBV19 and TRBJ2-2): DGGITQSPKYLFRKEGQNVTLSCEQNLNHDAMYWYRQDPGQGLRLIYYSQIVNDFQKGDIAEGYSVSREKKESFPLTVTSAQKNPTAFYLCASSYDRGLPDGELFFGEGSRLTVL.